Below are 15 T cell receptor beta chains sequenced from a single sample in a study of OX40 agonist ivuxolimab in advanced cancers. Using immunoSEQ multiplex PCR, the repertoire was profiled, and TCRdb retains in-frame clones only, with some absent. The sample shows tens of thousands of clones, around 84% of them seen only once. The specimen was CD4+ or CD8+ T cells sorted from blood, collected in a trial of the OX40 agonist ivuxolimab. All receptors derive from an adult with an advanced solid tumor such as melanoma, head and neck, liver or kidney cancer.

The chain uses TRBV5-4 and TRBJ1-2; 7 bases agree with TRBD1. From germline, CDR1 is SGHNT and CDR2 YYREEE (reference sequence). The CDR3 has 16 amino acids. The V and J ends lost 4 bases and 0 bases, in that order; junction bases with no gene match: 9. Written as DNA, the CDR3 is TGTGCCAGCAGCCTGGTGGGACAGTACTCTAACTATGGCTACACCTTC. Protein: CASSLVGQYSNYGYTF.

The chain links TRBV29-1 to TRBJ2-6; D unresolved. Germline V gives CDR1 SQVTM, CDR2 ANQGSEA. Trimming took 4 bases from V and 0 from J, leaving 13 bases between them. This CDR3 has 16 amino acids. DNA for the CDR3: TGCAGCGTTGTCGCTCGGTCTTACTCTGGGGCCAACGTCCTGACTTTC. Translation: CSVVARSYSGANVLTF.

V and J are TRBV5-1 and TRBJ2-1; 11 bases map to TRBD2. The germline V gene encodes CDR1 SGHRS and CDR2 YFSETQ. V was clipped by 5 bases and J by 6 bases; unmatched bases: 10. This CDR3 is built from 16 residues. This chain's CDR3 is CASRPAGTSGLNEQFF. For the CDR3, the DNA is TGCGCCAGCAGACCGGCCGGGACTAGCGGTCTCAATGAGCAGTTCTTC.

This chain connects TRBV11-2 to TRBJ2-1; D is ambiguous. This CDR3 spans 15 amino acids. CDR1 is SGHAT and CDR2 is FQNNGV in the germline V gene. Trimming shortened V by 2 bases and J by 6 bases, and 14 bases separated the two germline ends. The CDR3 here is CASSLPSTHTNEQFF. Written as DNA, the CDR3 is TGTGCCAGCAGCTTACCGTCGACTCACACCAATGAGCAGTTCTTC.

J is TRBJ2-1 and V is TRBV11-2; D unresolved. The CDR3 loop spans 11 amino acids. V dropped 7 bases and J dropped 6 bases, with 7 bases sitting between them. The germline V gene encodes CDR1 SGHAT and CDR2 FQNNGV. The CDR3 DNA reads as TGTGCCAGCACTCATTTCAATGAGCAGTTCTTC. Residues: CASTHFNEQFF.

The genes are TRBV18 and TRBJ1-6; the D gene is possibly TRBD1 (5 bases). The CDR3 consists of 14 residues. Per germline, CDR1 KGHSH and CDR2 LQKENI. Trimming pared 6 bases from V and 3 bases from J, leaving 9 bases between. The CDR3 protein is CASSGTDYNSPLHF. For the CDR3, the DNA is TGTGCCAGCTCCGGGACGGACTATAATTCACCCCTCCACTTT.

The rearrangement links TRBV5-1 to TRBJ2-7, with a possible D match to TRBD2 (5 bases). This CDR3 has 17 residues. Per the germline V gene, CDR1 is SGHRS and CDR2 is YFSETQ. V lost 0 bases and J lost 0, with 16 bases in between. The CDR3 DNA sequence: TGCGCCAGCAGCTTGGGAATGGGAGCCTGGCCCTCCTACGAGCAGTACTTC. This translates into CASSLGMGAWPSYEQYF.

This clone was found once. The genes are TRBV19 and TRBJ2-1; D gene uncertain. The germline CDR1 and CDR2 sequences are LNHDA and SQIVND (reference sequence). V was shortened by 5 bases and J by 0 bases, with 8 bases between the two germline ends. The CDR3 extends over 14 amino acids. CDR3 nucleotides: TGTGCCAGTAGTCCTCTTAGCTCCTACAATGAGCAGTTCTTC. The encoded protein is CASSPLSSYNEQFF.

The CDR3 loop is CASSAQGANYGYTF. As DNA, the CDR3 is TGCGCCAGCAGCGCACAGGGGGCTAACTATGGCTACACCTTC. The chain has TRBV5-1 and TRBJ1-2; 8 bases are a match to TRBD1. The CDR3 runs 14 residues. The V segment lost 4 bases and the J segment 0 bases; nucleotides outside the gene matches: 2. Germline V gene data show CDR1 as SGHRS and CDR2 as YFSETQ.

This clone was detected once. The chain couples TRBV28 to TRBJ1-5; 8 positions match TRBD1. This CDR3 is 18 amino acids long. V lost 5 bases to trimming and J lost 2 bases; unmatched junction nucleotides: 14. Germline lookup yields CDR1 MDHEN and CDR2 SYDVKM. The CDR3 loop is CASSRDRWGSSGNQPQHF. As DNA, the CDR3 is TGTGCCAGCAGTCGGGACAGGTGGGGCTCGTCAGGCAATCAGCCCCAGCATTTT.

The chain joins TRBV7-8 to TRBJ2-7, with 8 bases that match TRBD1. Losses at the gene ends were 1 base for V and 5 bases for J; bases not matched to a gene: 10. CDR1 SGHVS and CDR2 FQNEAQ come from the germline V gene. CDR3 length equals 16 residues. The CDR3 DNA reads TGTGCCAGCAGCTTAGATGTTGACAGGGGAGCCCACGAGCAGTACTTC. It specifies CASSLDVDRGAHEQYF.

This clone has a handful of counts. This chain connects TRBV6-5 to TRBJ2-1; D is undetermined. Trimming left V 4 bases short and J 2 bases short, with 9 bases between. Per germline, CDR1 MNHEY and CDR2 SVGAGI. The CDR3 extends over 14 amino acids. The CDR3 coding sequence is TGTGCCAGCAGTTCCCAGACAACCTACAATGAGCAGTTCTTC. Its protein product is CASSSQTTYNEQFF.

The chain is built from TRBV27 and TRBJ2-2, with TRBD1 as a possible D gene (6 bases). Germline V gene sequence: CDR1 MNHEY, CDR2 SMNVEV (reference sequence). With 4 bases removed from V and 0 bases from J, the gap between germline ends came to 12 bases. The CDR3 totals 16 residues. The CDR3 nucleotides read TGTGCCAGCAGTTCTCCGACAGGACCGAACACCGGGGAGCTGTTTTTT. Its translation: CASSSPTGPNTGELFF.

The genes are TRBV5-1 and TRBJ2-4; a weak D match, TRBD2 (7 bases). Germline-derived CDR1 and CDR2 are SGHRS and YFSETQ. The CDR3 has 15 residues. The ends were cut back, 0 bases at V and 10 bases at J, with 17 bases in the middle. The CDR3 reads CASSLVPEGGRIQYF. The CDR3 nucleotides read TGCGCCAGCAGCTTGGTCCCGGAGGGGGGGCGGATTCAGTACTTC. The variable domain in full, with the rest retrieved from reference TRBV5-1 and TRBJ2-4, is KAGVTQTPRYLIKTRGQQVTLSCSPISGHRSVSWYQQTPGQGLQFLFEYFSETQRNKGNFPGRFSGRQFSNSRSEMNVSTLELGDSALYLCASSLVPEGGRIQYFGAGTRLSVL.

The rearrangement links TRBV6-5 to TRBJ2-7; 12 bases line up with TRBD2. Germline assignment: CDR1 MNHEY and CDR2 SVGAGI. Trimming at V came to 0 bases and at J to 5 bases, leaving 5 bases not matched to a gene. The CDR3 is 16 residues long. Here the CDR3 DNA reads TGTGCCAGCAGTTACTCACCTAGCGGGAGGGCCGACGAGCAGTACTTC. Protein product: CASSYSPSGRADEQYF.